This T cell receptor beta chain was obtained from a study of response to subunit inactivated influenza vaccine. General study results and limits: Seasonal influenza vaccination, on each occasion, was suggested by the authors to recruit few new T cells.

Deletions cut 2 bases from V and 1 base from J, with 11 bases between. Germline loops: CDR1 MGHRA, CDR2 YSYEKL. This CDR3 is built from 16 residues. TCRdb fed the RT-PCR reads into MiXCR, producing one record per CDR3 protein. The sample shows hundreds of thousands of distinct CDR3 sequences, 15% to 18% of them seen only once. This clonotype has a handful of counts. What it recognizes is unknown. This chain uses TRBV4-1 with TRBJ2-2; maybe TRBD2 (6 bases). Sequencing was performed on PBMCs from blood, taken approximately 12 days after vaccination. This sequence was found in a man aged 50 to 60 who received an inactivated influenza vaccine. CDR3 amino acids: CASSQLASLNTGELFF. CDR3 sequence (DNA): TGCGCCAGCAGCCAACTAGCGTCTTTGAACACCGGGGAGCTGTTTTTT.